Below are 28 T cell receptor beta chains sequenced from a single sample in a study of neoadjuvant nivolumab and ipilimumab in lung cancer. The assay was immunoSEQ multiplex PCR, and TCRdb's table has in-frame clones only and misses some. The sample gives 25,000 or so clones, over 80% of which show up once; 5.1% is in the top ten. The specimen comprised tumor tissue, sampled after neoadjuvant nivolumab, alone or with ipilimumab, at or shortly before surgery. The source of these receptors is an adult with non-small cell lung cancer.

This sequence joins TRBV6-1 and TRBJ1-4; 10 bases are a match to TRBD1. The CDR3 runs 14 residues. Germline V gene sequence: CDR1 MNHNS, CDR2 SASEGT. J lost 7 bases, V lost 8 bases, and 7 bases had no gene match. Written as DNA, the CDR3 is TGTGCCAGCGACCGGGACAGGGGTTTTGAAAAACTGTTTTTT. Amino acids: CASDRDRGFEKLFF.

There are a few counts of this clone. This chain uses TRBV9 with TRBJ2-1, with D possibly being TRBD2 (5 bases). Trimming took 3 bases from V and 9 from J, leaving 16 bases between them. This CDR3 is 14 amino acids long. CDR1 and CDR2 from the germline V gene are SGDLS and YYNGEE. CDR3 nucleotides: TGTGCCAGCAGCGCATGGACTTCGGCGGCTGAGCAGTTCTTC. Protein product: CASSAWTSAAEQFF. The whole variable domain, remainder taken from reference TRBV9 and TRBJ2-1, is DSGVTQTPKHLITATGQRVTLRCSPRSGDLSVYWYQQSLDQGLQFLIQYYNGEERAKGNILERFSAQQFPDLHSELNLSSLELGDSALYFCASSAWTSAAEQFFGPGTRLTVL.

This chain uses TRBV6-5 with TRBJ1-6; maybe TRBD1 (5 bases). V lost 6 bases and J 4 bases, leaving 13 bases between the germline ends. This CDR3 comprises 15 residues. The germline gives CDR1 MNHEY, CDR2 SVGAGI. CDR3 coding DNA: TGTGCCAGCAGGGCAGGGCTTTGGTATAATTCACCCCTCCACTTT. It encodes CASRAGLWYNSPLHF.

The V call is TRBV5-1, the J call TRBJ2-5, with D possibly matching TRBD2 (5 bases). Trimming stripped 0 bases from V and 0 bases from J, with 18 bases between. The germline V gene encodes CDR1 SGHRS and CDR2 YFSETQ. The CDR3 spans 18 residues. In DNA, the CDR3 is TGCGCCAGCAGCTTGGAACCGGCCGCGACTAAATACCAAGAGACCCAGTACTTC. It translates to CASSLEPAATKYQETQYF.

A word on this clone: Different DNA sequences within this sample yield the same CDR3. V gene TRBV18 combines with J gene TRBJ2-5; no firm D call. The V gene lost 2 bases and the J gene lost 2 bases, with 3 bases spanning the gap. CDR1 and CDR2 from the germline V gene are KGHSH and LQKENI. The CDR3 is made up of 12 amino acids. The CDR3 coding sequence is TGTGCCAGCTCACCAAATCAAGAGACCCAGTACTTC. This translates into CASSPNQETQYF.

The chain joins TRBV18 to TRBJ2-3, with no clear D. The CDR3 consists of 12 residues. The V end lost 1 base, the J end lost 6 bases, and 5 bases lay between the germline ends. CDR1 and CDR2 from the germline V gene are KGHSH and LQKENI. CDR3 in amino acids: CASSPQPDTQYF. The CDR3, as DNA: TGTGCCAGCTCACCACAGCCCGATACGCAGTATTTT.

This chain connects TRBV30 to TRBJ2-7; 7 bases are a match to TRBD1. This CDR3 contains 13 residues. After removal of 7 bases from V and 2 bases from J, the junction contained 8 bases not matched to a gene. The germline V gene encodes CDR1 GTSNPN and CDR2 SVGIG (reference sequence). Here the CDR3 DNA reads TGTGCCTATGCGACAGGGTCCGCCTACGAGCAGTACTTC. Its protein product is CAYATGSAYEQYF. Full variable domain (missing parts from reference TRBV30 and TRBJ2-7): SQTIHQWPATLVQPVGSPLSLECTVEGTSNPNLYWYRQAAGRGLQLLFYSVGIGQISSEVPQNLSASRPQDRQFILSSKKLLLSDSGFYLCAYATGSAYEQYFGPGTRLTVT.

V usage is TRBV7-2 and J usage is TRBJ1-5; 7 positions match TRBD1. This CDR3 comprises 15 residues. Trimming cost V 5 bases and J 1 base; bases outside gene matches: 5. Germline CDR1 SGHTA, CDR2 FQGNSA. CDR3 sequence (DNA): TGTGCCAGCAGCATAACGACAGGGAGCAATCAGCCCCAGCATTTT. Residues: CASSITTGSNQPQHF. The complete variable domain, with remaining parts taken from reference TRBV7-2 and TRBJ1-5, reads GAGVSQSPSNKVTEKGKDVELRCDPISGHTALYWYRQSLGQGLEFLIYFQGNSAPDKSGLPSDRFSAERTGGSVSTLTIQRTQQEDSAVYLCASSITTGSNQPQHFGDGTRLSIL.

The rearrangement joins TRBV5-1 to TRBJ2-1; D unclear. Germline V lookup: CDR1 SGHRS, CDR2 YFSETQ. CDR3 length equals 14 residues. The V end lost 1 base, the J end lost 9 bases, and 14 bases lay between the germline ends. CDR3 coding DNA: TGCGCCAGCAGCTTGCCTGGGCCGCCGGGTGAGCAGTTCTTC. Residues: CASSLPGPPGEQFF.

This clone appeared a single time. The rearrangement links TRBV14 to TRBJ1-2; D unresolved. This CDR3 comprises 15 residues. The V and J ends lost 0 bases and 4 bases respectively, with 12 bases between them. Germline V lookup: CDR1 SGHDN, CDR2 FVKESK. The CDR3 region is CASSQDVWQRYGYTF. The CDR3 region has the DNA TGTGCCAGCAGCCAAGATGTGTGGCAGCGCTATGGCTACACCTTC. The variable domain in full, completed from reference TRBV14 and TRBJ1-2, reads EAGVTQFPSHSVIEKGQTVTLRCDPISGHDNLYWYRRVMGKEIKFLLHFVKESKQDESGMPNNRFLAERTGGTYSTLKVQPAELEDSGVYFCASSQDVWQRYGYTFGSGTRLTVV.

This clone was detected once. This sample includes further DNA sequences coding for the same CDR3. The rearrangement joins TRBV9 to TRBJ2-3; no definite D call. Germline V lookup: CDR1 SGDLS, CDR2 YYNGEE. V lost 0 bases and J 0 bases, leaving 5 bases between the germline ends. The CDR3 sequence is 14 residues long. CDR3 sequence reads: CASSVVDSTDTQYF. CDR3 nucleotides: TGTGCCAGCAGCGTAGTAGACAGCACAGATACGCAGTATTTT.

In its sample, this clone was seen once. The germline gene is not matched at one end of the junction; a read error may be the cause. This sequence joins TRBV4-3 and TRBJ2-7; TRBD2 matches at 10 bases. Germline V gene sequence: CDR1 LGHNA, CDR2 YSLEER. The CDR3 runs 13 residues. CDR3 sequence reads: CASSLAGTSEEYF. DNA of the CDR3: TGCGCCAGCAGCTTGGCCGGGACTAGCGAGGAGTACTTC.

The chain is built from TRBV19 and TRBJ1-2; D is uncertain. The germline V and J ends were trimmed by 6 bases and 3 bases, with 14 bases remaining between them. The germline V gene has CDR1 LNHDA and CDR2 SQIVND (reference sequence). This CDR3 contains 14 residues. The CDR3 DNA reads TGTGCCAGTAGCCGGATAGAGCAGTACTATGGCTACACCTTC. It codes for CASSRIEQYYGYTF.

The rearrangement uses TRBV7-2 and TRBJ1-1; maybe TRBD1 (5 bases). The CDR3 spans 15 residues. The V gene's germline CDR1 is SGHTA and CDR2 FQGNSA. The V and J ends lost 5 bases and 0 bases respectively, with 13 bases between them. CDR3 loop: CASSALDSLNTEAFF. CDR3 nucleotides: TGTGCCAGCAGCGCACTCGACAGCCTGAACACTGAAGCTTTCTTT. The full variable domain, its missing parts supplied by reference TRBV7-2 and TRBJ1-1, is GAGVSQSPSNKVTEKGKDVELRCDPISGHTALYWYRQSLGQGLEFLIYFQGNSAPDKSGLPSDRFSAERTGGSVSTLTIQRTQQEDSAVYLCASSALDSLNTEAFFGQGTRLTVV.

The chain is built from TRBV5-1 and TRBJ1-5; TRBD1 matches at 7 bases. The junction had 7 bases not matched to a gene; V was cut back by 4 bases and J by 6 bases. The germline V gene has CDR1 SGHRS and CDR2 YFSETQ. The CDR3 has 14 amino acids. In DNA, the CDR3 is TGCGCCAGCAGCCCGACAGGGAGTGGTCAGCCCCAGCATTTT. Translating it yields CASSPTGSGQPQHF.

The genes are TRBV28 and TRBJ1-2, with D tentatively TRBD1 (6 bases). Germline CDR1 reads MDHEN; CDR2 reads SYDVKM. Between the trimmed V and J ends, which lost 7 bases and 5 bases, there was a span of 11 bases. CDR3 size: 12 residues. The CDR3, as DNA: TGTGCCAGCAACCCAGGGGAGTATGGCTACACCTTC. It encodes CASNPGEYGYTF.

This rearrangement joins TRBV5-4 to TRBJ2-6; 8 bases align to TRBD1. In germline, CDR1 is SGHNT, CDR2 YYREEE (reference sequence). The CDR3 runs to 20 residues. V shed 4 bases and J 0 bases; nucleotides not matched to a gene: 15. CDR3 in amino acids: CASSRLLRTGPRSGANVLTF. CDR3 DNA sequence: TGTGCCAGCAGCCGACTGTTACGGACAGGGCCCCGCTCTGGGGCCAACGTCCTGACTTTC.

V gene TRBV6-4 combines with J gene TRBJ2-2, with a weak D call TRBD1 (5 bases). The germline V and J ends were trimmed by 3 bases and 7 bases, with 9 bases remaining between them. The CDR3 is 13 residues long. CDR1 MRHNA and CDR2 SNTAGT come from the germline V gene. The DNA of the CDR3 is TGTGCCAGCAGTGAAAGGGGTCTCGGGGAGCTGTTTTTT. Translation: CASSERGLGELFF.

This chain links TRBV5-6 with TRBJ1-5; D is uncertain. Germline CDR1 SGHDT, CDR2 YYEEEE. The CDR3 extends over 15 amino acids. Trimming took 0 bases from V and 4 from J, leaving 11 bases between them. CDR3 residues: CASSLDIDGNQPQHF. The CDR3 DNA reads TGTGCCAGCAGCTTGGACATCGACGGGAATCAGCCCCAGCATTTT. Full variable domain (missing parts from reference TRBV5-6 and TRBJ1-5): DAGVTQSPTHLIKTRGQQVTLRCSPKSGHDTVSWYQQALGQGPQFIFQYYEEEERQRGNFPDRFSGHQFPNYSSELNVNALLLGDSALYLCASSLDIDGNQPQHFGDGTRLSIL.

The J gene is TRBJ2-7, the V gene TRBV18; possibly TRBD1 for D (6 bases). Trimming cost V 6 bases and J 3 bases, with 12 bases left between them. Per the germline V gene, CDR1 is KGHSH and CDR2 is LQKENI. The CDR3 sequence is 13 residues long. CDR3 loop: CASSQGSHYEQYF. CDR3 coding DNA: TGTGCCAGCTCGCAGGGGAGTCACTACGAGCAGTACTTC.

This rearrangement joins TRBV10-3 to TRBJ2-1; 8 bases map to TRBD2. Germline CDR1 is ENHRY and CDR2 is SYGVKD. This CDR3 region has 14 residues. With V trimmed by 2 bases and J by 7 bases, 4 bases remained unmatched. The CDR3 nucleotides read TGTGCCATCAGTGAGCGGGGGGGTATGAATGAGCAGTTCTTC. Protein: CAISERGGMNEQFF.

The chain employs TRBV2 and TRBJ1-1; no firm D call. The germline V gene encodes CDR1 SNHLY and CDR2 FYNNEI. Deletions cut 1 base from V and 7 bases from J, with 16 bases between. The CDR3 covers 15 residues. The CDR3 sequence is CASSEEGAGRGEAFF. The CDR3 coding sequence is TGTGCCAGCAGTGAAGAAGGAGCAGGACGGGGTGAAGCTTTCTTT.

The chain has TRBV30 and TRBJ1-1; no clear D. V was trimmed by 2 bases and J by 3 bases, leaving 7 bases between them. In germline, CDR1 is GTSNPN, CDR2 SVGIG (reference sequence). The CDR3 covers 12 residues. CDR3: CAWSRQDTEAFF. CDR3 nucleotides: TGTGCCTGGAGTCGACAAGACACTGAAGCTTTCTTT.

The chain carries TRBV10-3 and TRBJ1-2; the D is unclear. Germline lookup yields CDR1 ENHRY and CDR2 SYGVKD. CDR3 length: 13 residues. V was pared by 5 bases and J by 5 bases, with 12 bases between. CDR3 bases: TGTGCCATCAGTTCTGGACGGGATTATGGCTACACCTTC. This codes for CAISSGRDYGYTF.

The chain employs TRBV4-2 and TRBJ2-2, with 11 positions matching TRBD1. V trimming: 3 bases; J trimming: 4 bases; junction bases outside the gene matches: 7. The CDR3 sequence is 17 residues long. Germline lookup yields CDR1 LGHNA and CDR2 YNFKEQ. The chain's CDR3 is CASSQDRGLQGTGELFF. The CDR3 nucleotides are TGTGCCAGCAGCCAGGACAGGGGGCTCCAGGGCACCGGGGAGCTGTTTTTT.

The genes are TRBV7-2 and TRBJ2-7, with a tentative D call TRBD1 (7 bases). The length of the CDR3 is 16 residues. Per germline, CDR1 SGHTA and CDR2 FQGNSA. V was clipped by 1 base and J by 2 bases, with 15 bases between them. The CDR3 region has the DNA TGTGCCAGCAGCTTAGATAGGGGGGACAGAACCTACGAGCAGTACTTC. This sequence encodes CASSLDRGDRTYEQYF.

CDR3 protein: CASSVQRGAQETQYF. CDR3 sequence (DNA): TGCGCCAGCAGCGTCCAGCGGGGGGCACAAGAGACCCAGTACTTC. This chain connects TRBV5-1 to TRBJ2-5, with 9 bases matching TRBD2. Germline V gives CDR1 SGHRS, CDR2 YFSETQ. The V gene end was trimmed by 4 bases and the J gene end by 2 bases; junction bases not matched to a gene: 6. This CDR3 comprises 15 residues.

The chain has TRBV11-2 and TRBJ2-4, with D maybe TRBD2 (7 bases). Trimming shortened V by 0 bases and J by 0 bases, and 21 bases separated the two germline ends. Germline V gene lookup returns CDR1 SGHAT and CDR2 FQNNGV. The CDR3 spans 20 residues. CDR3 in DNA: TGTGCCAGCAGCTTAGATCCGAGGGGAGGGGGGCGGCTAGCCAAAAACATTCAGTACTTC. Its translation: CASSLDPRGGGRLAKNIQYF.